This T cell receptor beta chain was captured in a study of blood T cell repertoires in COVID-19. Overall study context: Italy, Spain and the United States were the sources of the convalescent and acute COVID-19 samples. Sources were T cells, B-cell-depleted T cells, or PBMCs; the material itself was cDNA or gDNA.

Sequencing was performed with immunoSEQ multiplex PCR; in TCRdb, only in-frame clones are kept and a portion is missing. The profile shows 150,000 to 170,000 clones, approximately 83% of them singletons. It was during active infection that Seattle patients were enrolled and then longitudinally followed. The CDR3 loop spans 16 amino acids. Trimming cost V 1 base and J 0 bases, with 10 bases left between them. Looked up from germline, CDR1 is ENHRY and CDR2 is SYGVKD. The sequence was collected from a woman aged 60-75 years with COVID-19, enrolled during active disease. Material for sequencing was peripheral blood. The chain combines TRBV10-3 with TRBJ1-3, with D uncertain. The CDR3 bases are TGTGCCATCAGTGAGTTAGTGGGAGACTCTGGAAACACCATATATTTT. It yields the protein CAISELVGDSGNTIYF.